Below are 23 T cell receptor beta chains sequenced from a single sample in a study of shared clonotypes between healthy human individuals. Sequencing was performed with immunoSEQ multiplex PCR; in TCRdb, only in-frame clones are kept and a portion is missing. The sample includes roughly 500,000 clones, around 80% seen only once; the top ten take 12%. The sample taken for sequencing was PBMCs. The receptors originated from a woman aged 40 to 50 in good health. Some clones in this sample may be carry-over from other donors' samples.

The gene calls are TRBV23-1 and TRBJ2-3, with D hard to call. TRBV23-1 is placed among ORFs of uncertain function. Trimming left V 0 bases short and J 0 bases short, with 10 bases between. This CDR3 region has 16 residues. The CDR3 here is CASSQSRDMSTDTQYF. Written as DNA, the CDR3 is TGCGCCAGCAGTCAATCTAGAGATATGAGCACAGATACGCAGTATTTT.

V is TRBV28 and J is TRBJ1-1; 7 positions match TRBD1. Germline-derived CDR1 and CDR2 are MDHEN and SYDVKM. J was trimmed by 6 bases and V by 6 bases; bases with no gene match: 13. The CDR3 runs to 15 residues. The CDR3 region has the DNA TGTGCCAGCAGCGGAAATAGGGGGCTTCTCGCTGAAGCTTTCTTT. Translating it yields CASSGNRGLLAEAFF.

The rearrangement joins TRBV10-1 to TRBJ1-2; no clear D. Germline V gives CDR1 WNHNN, CDR2 SYGVQD (reference sequence). The CDR3 runs 16 residues. Deletions cut 3 bases from V and 0 bases from J, with 14 bases between. The CDR3 region has the DNA TGCGCCAGCAGTGATAAAGGGTTAGTAGCTAACTATGGCTACACCTTC. Residues: CASSDKGLVANYGYTF.

For the CDR3, the DNA is TGTGCCAGCTCACCACCGAGTAGACGGGACGAGCAGTTCTTC. Translated, it gives CASSPPSRRDEQFF. The rearrangement uses TRBV18 and TRBJ2-1; perhaps D is TRBD1 or TRBD2 (5 bases each). Germline CDR1 KGHSH, CDR2 LQKENI. V gave up 0 bases and J gave up 10 bases, with 13 bases separating them. The CDR3 length is 14 residues.

The chain links TRBV5-6 to TRBJ1-5; 8 nucleotides match TRBD1. Per the germline V gene, CDR1 is SGHDT and CDR2 is YYEEEE. J gave up 4 bases and V 4 bases, and 7 bases lay outside the gene matches. The CDR3 extends over 15 amino acids. The CDR3 is CASSKGTGPNQPQHF. CDR3 coding DNA: TGTGCCAGCAGCAAGGGGACAGGACCAAATCAGCCCCAGCATTTT.

The CDR3 DNA reads as TGCAGCGTACGAAAACCCGAGGAGGGCATGAACACTGAAGCTTTCTTT. Translated, it gives CSVRKPEEGMNTEAFF. This rearrangement joins TRBV29-1 to TRBJ1-1; no reliable D call. The V end lost 6 bases, the J end lost 0 bases, and 20 bases lay between the germline ends. The CDR3 has 16 amino acids. Germline CDR1 reads SQVTM; CDR2 reads ANQGSEA.

This chain uses TRBV4-1 with TRBJ2-2; possibly TRBD1 for D (6 bases). Germline V CDR1 and CDR2: MGHRA, YSYEKL. V lost 1 base, J lost 4 bases, and 16 bases lay in between. CDR3 length: 17 amino acids. The CDR3 DNA reads as TGCGCCAGCAGCCAAGTATCCACAGGGTCGACCACCGGGGAGCTGTTTTTT. Translating it yields CASSQVSTGSTTGELFF.

The chain is built from TRBV28 and TRBJ1-4; 11 bases line up with TRBD1. There are 16 residues in the CDR3. Trimming took 0 bases from V and 6 from J; bases not matched to a gene: 3. CDR1 is MDHEN and CDR2 is SYDVKM in the germline V gene. Written as DNA, the CDR3 is TGTGCCAGCAGTTTATGGGCGGGACAGGGGGATGAAAAACTGTTTTTT. Translation: CASSLWAGQGDEKLFF.

This chain joins TRBV28 and TRBJ2-6; weak D call: TRBD1 (8 bases). Germline V lookup: CDR1 MDHEN, CDR2 SYDVKM. This CDR3 region has 16 residues. Trimming stripped 10 bases from V and 0 bases from J, with 16 bases between. The CDR3 DNA sequence: TGTGCCACCTCACAGGGGGGGATCTCTGGGGCCAACGTCCTGACTTTC. Translated: CATSQGGISGANVLTF. Full variable domain (missing parts from reference TRBV28 and TRBJ2-6): DVKVTQSSRYLVKRTGEKVFLECVQDMDHENMFWYRQDPGLGLRLIYFSYDVKMKEKGDIPEGYSVSREKKERFSLILESASTNQTSMYLCATSQGGISGANVLTFGAGSRLTVL.

The genes are TRBV7-9 and TRBJ1-3, with D maybe TRBD1 (6 bases). The CDR3 totals 19 residues. V lost 1 base and J 0 bases, leaving 19 bases between the germline ends. Germline lookup yields CDR1 SEHNR and CDR2 FQNEAQ (reference sequence). CDR3 bases: TGTGCCAGCAGCTTAGAATTGGGATGGAGGGGGAGCTCTGGAAACACCATATATTTT. Its translation: CASSLELGWRGSSGNTIYF. Based on the CDR3 plus reference TRBV7-9 and TRBJ1-3, the full variable domain is DTGVSQNPRHKITKRGQNVTFRCDPISEHNRLYWYRQTLGQGPEFLTYFQNEAQLEKSRLLSDRFSAERPKGSFSTLEIQRTEQGDSAMYLCASSLELGWRGSSGNTIYFGEGSWLTVV.

This rearrangement joins TRBV27 to TRBJ2-7; D is unclear. The CDR3 length is 12 residues. CDR1 and CDR2 (germline): MNHEY, SMNVEV (reference sequence). V was cut by 5 bases and J by 0 bases, with 5 bases left in between. CDR3 bases: TGTGCCAGCAGTCCCCTCTCCTACGAGCAGTACTTC. As protein: CASSPLSYEQYF.

The chain is built from TRBV4-1 and TRBJ2-5, with 10 bases fitting TRBD2. V lost 4 bases to trimming and J lost 3 bases; unmatched junction nucleotides: 2. The CDR3 totals 14 residues. Germline V gene data show CDR1 as MGHRA and CDR2 as YSYEKL. The CDR3, as DNA: TGCGCCAGCAGCCTCGGACTAGCGGAAGAGACCCAGTACTTC. Its protein is CASSLGLAEETQYF.

The V gene is TRBV4-1, the J gene TRBJ2-6; TRBD1 agrees at 9 bases. Unmatched junction bases numbered 2, after V lost 1 base and J lost 1 base. Germline lookup yields CDR1 MGHRA and CDR2 YSYEKL. The CDR3 has 17 amino acids. CDR3 DNA sequence: TGCGCCAGCAGCCAAGGGACAGGGGTATCTGGGGCCAACGTCCTGACTTTC. Its translation is CASSQGTGVSGANVLTF.

The chain has TRBV7-6 and TRBJ2-5, with D possibly TRBD2 on 5 matching bases. Trimming removed 0 bases from V and 4 bases from J, with 12 bases in between. Germline assignment: CDR1 SGHVS and CDR2 FNYEAQ. The CDR3 runs 15 residues. The CDR3 nucleotides read TGTGCCAGCAGCTTAGCTACGGGCGGGCCAGAGACCCAGTACTTC. Amino acids: CASSLATGGPETQYF.

This chain joins TRBV28 and TRBJ1-5; tentatively, D is TRBD1 (6 bases). The CDR3 has 15 residues. Trimming pared 8 bases from V and 5 bases from J, leaving 19 bases between. Germline V gene data show CDR1 as MDHEN and CDR2 as SYDVKM. CDR3 bases: TGTGCCAGCCATCCTCCTAAGGGGGGGGATCAGCCCCAGCATTTT. It yields the protein CASHPPKGGDQPQHF.

The DNA for the CDR3 is TGTGCCAGCACCGATCTGCTCACAGATACGCAGTATTTT. Its translation is CASTDLLTDTQYF. The V gene is TRBV6-1, the J gene TRBJ2-3; D gene uncertain. The CDR3 totals 13 residues. The V gene's germline CDR1 is MNHNS and CDR2 SASEGT. V was shortened by 7 bases and J by 2 bases, with 10 bases between the two germline ends.

This clone has just one count. The J gene is TRBJ2-1, the V gene TRBV27; 12 bases align to TRBD2. The junction had 7 bases not matched to a gene; V was cut back by 4 bases and J by 9 bases. The CDR3 is 15 residues long. CDR1 and CDR2 from the germline V gene are MNHEY and SMNVEV (reference sequence). The DNA for the CDR3 is TGTGCCAGCAGTTCTCCGACTAGCGGGAGAGGTGAGCAGTTCTTC. Residues: CASSSPTSGRGEQFF.

This chain joins TRBV7-3 and TRBJ1-1; D gene unclear. The CDR3 loop spans 14 amino acids. Looked up from germline, CDR1 is SGHTA and CDR2 is FQGTGA. Trimming shortened V by 4 bases and J by 3 bases, and 12 bases separated the two germline ends. CDR3 DNA sequence: TGTGCCAGCAGCTCTGGAGGTCCGGACACTGAAGCTTTCTTT. It translates to CASSSGGPDTEAFF.

This chain uses TRBV13 with TRBJ2-3, with D uncertain. CDR1 is PRHDT and CDR2 is FYEKMQ in the germline V gene (reference sequence). CDR3 length: 12 amino acids. V lost 5 bases and J lost 5, with 8 bases in between. CDR3 region: CASSRNRDTQYF. CDR3 nucleotide sequence: TGTGCCAGCAGCCGTAACAGAGATACGCAGTATTTT.

The chain has TRBV4-3 and TRBJ2-6; 7 nucleotides align to TRBD2. After removal of 3 bases from V and 0 bases from J, the junction contained 14 bases not matched to a gene. The length of the CDR3 is 20 residues. Germline V gene data show CDR1 as LGHNA and CDR2 as YSLEER. CDR3: CASSHPLRASGFSGANVLTF. DNA for the CDR3: TGCGCCAGCAGCCACCCCCTCCGGGCTAGCGGTTTCTCTGGGGCCAACGTCCTGACTTTC.

This clone came up a few times. This sequence joins TRBV6-4 and TRBJ2-1; D is perhaps TRBD2 (6 bases). Germline V gene sequence: CDR1 MRHNA, CDR2 SNTAGT. This CDR3 has 15 residues. V lost 7 bases and J 5 bases, leaving 18 bases between the germline ends. CDR3 nucleotides: TGTGCCAGCACTCCGGGGGTAGTCGGCCACAATGAGCAGTTCTTC. This encodes CASTPGVVGHNEQFF.

The sample holds a few counts of this clone. The rearrangement uses TRBV7-3 and TRBJ2-3; perhaps TRBD2 as D (5 bases). The CDR3 totals 15 residues. V was cut by 0 bases and J by 3 bases, with 10 bases left in between. From germline, CDR1 is SGHTA and CDR2 FQGTGA. Here the CDR3 DNA reads TGTGCCAGCAGCTTAACGCTTAGCGTAACAGATACGCAGTATTTT. This gives the protein CASSLTLSVTDTQYF. Full variable domain (missing parts from reference TRBV7-3 and TRBJ2-3): GAGVSQTPSNKVTEKGKYVELRCDPISGHTALYWYRQSLGQGPEFLIYFQGTGAADDSGLPNDRFFAVRPEGSVSTLKIQRTERGDSAVYLCASSLTLSVTDTQYFGPGTRLTVL.

The CDR3 sequence is CASSLEPLYNEQFF. CDR3 bases: TGTGCCAGCAGTTTGGAGCCCCTATACAATGAGCAGTTCTTC. The rearrangement joins TRBV27 to TRBJ2-1; D gene ambiguous. Germline assignment: CDR1 MNHEY and CDR2 SMNVEV (reference sequence). This CDR3 has 14 residues. V lost 3 bases and J 4 bases, leaving 10 bases between the germline ends.